The clone carrying this T cell receptor (beta chain) is medium-sized (0.01 to 0.1%) by share. Its antigen is still unknown. Atypia-free adjacent lung came from at least 2 cm beyond the tumor margin. V was clipped by 0 bases and J by 3 bases; unmatched bases: 4. The CDR3 extends over 16 amino acids. Per the germline V gene, CDR1 is MGHRA and CDR2 is YSYEKL. The protocol was immunoSEQ multiplex PCR, while the TCRdb copy is restricted to in-frame clones and leaves out a portion. The sample lists more than 1,000 clones, around 20% occurring once. This specimen belongs to a study of T cells in localized non-small cell lung cancer. Broader study findings: Adjacent uninvolved lung had the highest clonality, suggesting focused antigen responses. Adjacent lung exhibited a median of about 56 among the 100 most abundant tumor clones. One tumor region alone was sequenced, and heterogeneity therefore remains possible.

The chain uses TRBV4-1 and TRBJ2-7, with 11 nucleotides matching TRBD2. The TCR sequence derives from a woman aged 35 to 75 with stage III lung adenocarcinoma. The source was normal lung tissue next to the tumor, collected before any cancer treatment. CDR3 coding DNA: TGCGCCAGCAGCCAAGAGGGACTAGCGGCGGGCTACGAGCAGTACTTC. This gives the protein CASSQEGLAAGYEQYF.